This entry describes one TCR beta chain. It has no known antigen specificity. Base qualities are missing; no much larger clone stands one base away. This specimen belongs to a study of post-analysis software for immune sequencing data (dated by TCRdb to 2014 to 2015). Looking at the study overall: The recorded disease courses included relapsing-remitting, secondary progressive and progressive-relapsing multiple sclerosis, and some patients had no subtype annotation. The patient repertoires were set against about eleven previously published healthy control repertoires from donors whose ages ranged from about 6 to 25 years. A subset of samples was prepared in parallel using single-end sample barcoding, then pooled and co-amplified after Illumina adapter ligation.

To demonstrate the VDJtools post-analysis software, the study profiled TCR beta repertoires from the peripheral blood of about 13 young patients with multiple sclerosis. The multiple sclerosis patients were children and adolescents ranging in age from about 6 to 16 years. Library generation was performed with PCR. Sequencing used an Illumina HiSeq 2500. To reduce PCR and sequencing biases, unique molecular identifiers were incorporated into the TCR beta cDNA libraries. Some 500,000 cDNA molecules were obtained per 1 to 10 million input T cells, so each molecule approximated one T cell. The patient libraries were prepared and sequenced using the same protocol as the earlier healthy control dataset. Within a given batch, samples were prepared together, multiplexed and sequenced on the same HiSeq lane. On the study's bioinformatics: Raw barcoded reads were processed with MIGEC, discarding single-read molecular identifier groups before consensus assembly and CDR3 extraction. VDJtools was used for post-analysis of the clonotype tables, with diversity normalized by down-sampling every dataset to the smallest sample size. Repertoire overlap clustering matched CDR3 amino acid but not nucleotide sequences to correct batch-related cross-sample contamination. The public sequencing data were trimmed at Q25 with fastp and processed into clonotypes with MiXCR by TCRdb, which kept only in-frame beta chains. Rows with a matching CDR3 protein are joined into one entry that keeps the most common DNA and genes. These V and J calls derive from TCRdb rather than the authors' analysis. In this sample the table shows fewer than 900,000 distinct CDR3 sequences, around 46% of which occur a single time. Of the sample, approximately 5% falls within the top ten clones.

The investigation overall reported the following: The multiple sclerosis patient group was slightly younger than the control group. Significantly lower normalized Chao1 diversity was found in multiple sclerosis patients than in controls, suggesting substantial peripheral T-cell clonal expansion. Direct clustering with F measure revealed strong co-clustering of samples prepared in the same batch, which led to a batch-effect correction.

The sequencing input was blood. This TCR was recovered from a girl between 5 and 17 years old with multiple sclerosis.

Read as DNA, the sequence is TGTGCCAGCAGCGGCGGGAGGGAAAACGATGAGCAGTTCTTC. This encodes CASSGGRENDEQFF. The V and J genes are TRBV7-9 and TRBJ2-1, and 9 junction bases match TRBD2. Inclusive of the bounding cysteine and phenylalanine, the CDR3 is 14 residues long. Only the CDR3 DNA stays, 42 bases, in frame from base 1. Taken from the germline V gene (reference sequence), the CDR1 and CDR2 loops are SEHNR and FQNEAQ. V is trimmed back by 5 bases and J by 8 bases, and the junction contains 7 bases that no gene match accounts for.